The rows below give T cell receptor beta chains drawn from one sample of a study of a mutant IDH1 vaccine in newly diagnosed glioma. TCRdb's copy holds only in-frame clones and misses some; the assay was immunoSEQ multiplex PCR. The sample yields fewer than 70,000 clones, approximately 90% seen once. No antigen has been assigned to these receptors. Source: PBMCs, taken from a glioma patient whose treatment included an IDH1 peptide vaccine. The receptors originated from a man in his forties with glioma. Each CDR3 is given with its conserved first and last residue. Each record gives: clone size, J gene, D gene, V gene, CDR3 protein, CDR3 DNA. The D gene is left open where the match is weak. Part of the rows lack a size; the others show once, few, many or a class for expanded clones.

size: NA; J: TRBJ2-2; D: NA; V: TRBV29-1; CDR3: CSVVWNKNTGELFF; DNA: TGCAGCGTTGTGTGGAACAAGAACACCGGGGAGCTGTTTTTT
size: NA; J: TRBJ1-4; D: NA; V: TRBV4-1; CDR3: CASSPLRRGRGLGEKLFF; DNA: TGCGCCAGCAGCCCCCTAAGAAGGGGAAGGGGTTTGGGTGAAAAACTGTTTTTT
size: NA; J: TRBJ1-1; D: NA; V: TRBV7-2; CDR3: CASSQGSGYATEAFF; DNA: TGTGCCAGCAGTCAAGGCTCCGGGTACGCCACTGAAGCTTTCTTT
size: NA; J: TRBJ1-3; D: NA; V: TRBV19; CDR3: CASNSGSFSGNTIYF; DNA: TGTGCCAGTAACTCAGGATCATTCTCTGGAAACACCATATATTTT
size: NA; J: TRBJ2-7; D: NA; V: TRBV14; CDR3: CASSQGWRGSEQYF; DNA: TGTGCCAGCAGCCAAGGGTGGCGGGGCTCCGAGCAGTACTTC
size: NA; J: TRBJ1-3; D: NA; V: TRBV5-6; CDR3: CASSAGSWTNTIYF; DNA: TGTGCCAGCAGCGCGGGGAGTTGGACAAACACCATATATTTT
size: NA; J: TRBJ2-3; D: NA; V: TRBV5-5; CDR3: CASSFEGMDTQYF; DNA: TGTGCCAGCAGCTTCGAGGGAATGGATACGCAGTATTTT
size: few; J: TRBJ2-7; D: NA; V: TRBV14; CDR3: CASSQDKRVHYEQYF; DNA: TGTGCCAGCAGCCAAGATAAGAGGGTACACTACGAGCAGTACTTC
size: NA; J: TRBJ2-1; D: NA; V: TRBV6-5; CDR3: CASSYWSGNEQFF; DNA: TGTGCCAGCAGTTATTGGTCGGGGAATGAGCAGTTCTTC
size: once; J: TRBJ1-2; D: TRBD1; V: TRBV4-1; CDR3: CASSQVQGAQVGGYTF; DNA: TGCGCCAGCAGCCAAGTTCAGGGGGCGCAAGTCGGAGGCTACACCTTC
size: NA; J: TRBJ2-3; D: NA; V: TRBV7-9; CDR3: CASSSYYFPPDTQYF; DNA: TGTGCCAGCAGCTCATACTACTTCCCCCCAGATACGCAGTATTTT
size: NA; J: TRBJ2-3; D: NA; V: TRBV4-2; CDR3: CASSQTGGVGDTQYF; DNA: TGTGCCAGCAGCCAAACAGGTGGAGTGGGAGATACGCAGTATTTT
size: NA; J: TRBJ1-2; D: NA; V: TRBV5-1; CDR3: CASSLGQNYGYTF; DNA: TGCGCCAGCAGCTTGGGTCAGAACTATGGCTACACCTTC
size: NA; J: TRBJ2-3; D: NA; V: TRBV6-4; CDR3: CASTQRGGNTDTQYF; DNA: TGTGCCAGCACCCAAAGGGGGGGAAACACAGATACGCAGTATTTT
size: once; J: TRBJ2-5; D: TRBD1; V: TRBV11-2; CDR3: CASTGTGAETQYF; DNA: TGTGCCAGCACCGGGACAGGGGCAGAGACCCAGTACTTC
size: NA; J: TRBJ1-4; D: NA; V: TRBV28; CDR3: CASTRTGLKKLFF; DNA: TGTGCCAGCACCCGTACGGGGTTAAAAAAACTGTTTTTT
size: NA; J: TRBJ2-5; D: NA; V: TRBV5-4; CDR3: CASSPGSFGETQYF; DNA: TGTGCCAGCAGCCCCGGATCATTCGGGGAGACCCAGTACTTC
size: NA; J: TRBJ2-7; D: NA; V: TRBV7-9; CDR3: CASSLSSLSYEQYF; DNA: TGTGCCAGCAGCTTAAGCTCACTTTCCTACGAGCAGTACTTC
size: NA; J: TRBJ2-3; D: NA; V: TRBV1; CDR3: CTRVAGREQGEDTQYF; DNA: TGCACCAGGGTCGCCGGGAGGGAGCAAGGGGAAGATACGCAGTATTTT
size: NA; J: TRBJ2-1; D: TRBD2; V: TRBV11-1; CDR3: CASTNQLAGGNEQFF; DNA: TGTGCCAGTACCAATCAGCTAGCGGGGGGCAATGAGCAGTTCTTC
size: NA; J: TRBJ1-2; D: NA; V: TRBV6-1; CDR3: CASSPRLTGESGYTF; DNA: TGTGCCAGCAGTCCCCGGCTTACGGGCGAAAGTGGCTACACCTTC
size: NA; J: TRBJ2-3; D: TRBD2; V: TRBV27; CDR3: CASSSIRTSGGYTDTQYF; DNA: TGTGCCAGCAGTTCGATACGGACTAGCGGGGGATACACAGATACGCAGTATTTT
size: NA; J: TRBJ2-1; D: TRBD1; V: TRBV5-1; CDR3: CASSGQGAKYNEQFF; DNA: TGCGCCAGCAGTGGACAGGGGGCAAAGTACAATGAGCAGTTCTTC
size: NA; J: TRBJ1-1; D: TRBD1; V: TRBV7-2; CDR3: CASSLATGQGARTEAFF; DNA: TGTGCCAGCAGCTTAGCCACGGGACAGGGGGCTCGTACTGAAGCTTTCTTT
size: NA; J: TRBJ2-1; D: NA; V: TRBV28; CDR3: CASRGGGEIYEQFF; DNA: TGTGCCAGCAGGGGCGGCGGGGAGATATATGAGCAGTTCTTC